These T cell receptor beta chains were read from a single sample in a study of control samples from healthy donors and cancer patients. The data were produced by immunoSEQ multiplex PCR, yet TCRdb's version contains in-frame clones alone and is incomplete. The sample consists of 150,000 or so clones, about 89% of them appearing once. Sequenced sample: blood. All receptors come from a young man in good health. Both conserved end residues are part of each CDR3.

CDR3 protein: CASSGWAGESQPQHF
V gene: TRBV2
CDR3 length: 15
J gene: TRBJ1-5

CDR3 protein: CASSYRQGLNEKLFF
V gene: TRBV6-6
CDR3 length: 15
J gene: TRBJ1-4

CDR3 protein: CASSLSGQGTFF
V gene: TRBV12-3/TRBV12-4
CDR3 length: 12
J gene: TRBJ1-1

CDR3 protein: CASSQPGAREKLFF
V gene: TRBV23-1
CDR3 length: 14
J gene: TRBJ1-4

CDR3 protein: CASSEEETGAYEQYF
V gene: TRBV6-1
CDR3 length: 15
J gene: TRBJ2-7

CDR3 protein: CASSPSVVNTGELFF
V gene: TRBV9
CDR3 length: 15
J gene: TRBJ2-2

CDR3 protein: CASSRDRVNTEAFF
V gene: TRBV19
CDR3 length: 14
J gene: TRBJ1-1

CDR3 protein: CASSFLGRTYNEQFF
V gene: TRBV6-2/TRBV6-3
CDR3 length: 15
J gene: TRBJ2-1

CDR3 protein: CASSDRGAYGYTF
V gene: TRBV2
CDR3 length: 13
J gene: TRBJ1-2

CDR3 protein: CASSQPLEETQYF
V gene: TRBV3-1/TRBV3-2
CDR3 length: 13
J gene: TRBJ2-5

CDR3 protein: CASSDPSYEQYF
V gene: TRBV9
CDR3 length: 12
J gene: TRBJ2-7

CDR3 protein: CASSLAGGRETQYF
V gene: TRBV28
CDR3 length: 14
J gene: TRBJ2-5

CDR3 protein: CAWSGRELRELGNTIYF
V gene: TRBV30
CDR3 length: 17
J gene: TRBJ1-3

CDR3 protein: CASSLVGTGGNEQYF
V gene: TRBV7-9
CDR3 length: 15
J gene: TRBJ2-7

CDR3 protein: CASSFRGRETQYF
V gene: TRBV13
CDR3 length: 13
J gene: TRBJ2-5

CDR3 protein: CASSLSDTQYF
V gene: TRBV12-3/TRBV12-4
CDR3 length: 11
J gene: TRBJ2-3

CDR3 protein: CAWDTGYYQPQHF
V gene: TRBV30
CDR3 length: 13
J gene: TRBJ1-5

CDR3 protein: CASSLGGGNQPQHF
V gene: TRBV5-1
CDR3 length: 14
J gene: TRBJ1-5

CDR3 protein: CAISENRGGETQYF
V gene: TRBV10-3
CDR3 length: 14
J gene: TRBJ2-5

CDR3 protein: CASSLTEYGYTF
V gene: TRBV5-4
CDR3 length: 12
J gene: TRBJ1-2

CDR3 protein: CASSYSSGGGRDTQYF
V gene: TRBV6-2/TRBV6-3
CDR3 length: 16
J gene: TRBJ2-3

CDR3 protein: CASVGGSRVNTEAFF
V gene: TRBV18
CDR3 length: 15
J gene: TRBJ1-1

CDR3 protein: CAWSVRSGAEAFF
V gene: TRBV30
CDR3 length: 13
J gene: TRBJ1-1

CDR3 protein: CASSKDRVGELFF
V gene: TRBV4-1
CDR3 length: 13
J gene: TRBJ2-2

CDR3 protein: CASSLPSGVGGNTIYF
V gene: TRBV28
CDR3 length: 16
J gene: TRBJ1-3

CDR3 protein: CASSTGVLNEKLFF
V gene: TRBV28
CDR3 length: 14
J gene: TRBJ1-4

CDR3 protein: CASSPGQNTEAFF
V gene: TRBV27
CDR3 length: 13
J gene: TRBJ1-1

CDR3 protein: CASLPGTVNTGELFF
V gene: TRBV11-2
CDR3 length: 15
J gene: TRBJ2-2

CDR3 protein: CSASDPTDDGYTF
V gene: TRBV20-1
CDR3 length: 13
J gene: TRBJ1-2

CDR3 protein: CASSIPRRGSGNTIYF
V gene: TRBV19
CDR3 length: 16
J gene: TRBJ1-3

CDR3 protein: CASSFAGGLRVYGELFF
V gene: TRBV28
CDR3 length: 17
J gene: TRBJ2-2

CDR3 protein: CASSPIPGRDTLHF
V gene: TRBV4-1
CDR3 length: 14
J gene: TRBJ1-6

CDR3 protein: CASSTRGGGTNYEQYF
V gene: TRBV19
CDR3 length: 16
J gene: TRBJ2-7

CDR3 protein: CASSVGPRASNSPLHF
V gene: TRBV9
CDR3 length: 16
J gene: TRBJ1-6

CDR3 protein: CASSLGSGASYEQYF
V gene: TRBV5-1
CDR3 length: 15
J gene: TRBJ2-7

CDR3 protein: CASSQEAGPGGLNHSPLHF
V gene: TRBV4-1
CDR3 length: 19
J gene: TRBJ1-6

CDR3 protein: CASRGGNTIYF
V gene: TRBV4-1
CDR3 length: 11
J gene: TRBJ1-3

CDR3 protein: CASSGVRGTEAFF
V gene: TRBV10-2
CDR3 length: 13
J gene: TRBJ1-1

CDR3 protein: CASSTKGQGDNEQFF
V gene: TRBV5-4
CDR3 length: 15
J gene: TRBJ2-1

CDR3 protein: CASSLGQPQHF
V gene: TRBV12-3/TRBV12-4
CDR3 length: 11
J gene: TRBJ1-5

CDR3 protein: CASSPGTDGREKLFF
V gene: TRBV27
CDR3 length: 15
J gene: TRBJ1-4

CDR3 protein: CAISEWTSNQPQHF
V gene: TRBV10-3
CDR3 length: 14
J gene: TRBJ1-5

CDR3 protein: CASSLGTGAAEQYF
V gene: TRBV11-2
CDR3 length: 14
J gene: TRBJ2-7

CDR3 protein: CASSSPPGKQYF
V gene: TRBV7-2
CDR3 length: 12
J gene: TRBJ2-7

CDR3 protein: CASSEGHTNQPQHF
V gene: TRBV2
CDR3 length: 14
J gene: TRBJ1-5